The source of this T cell receptor (beta chain) is a study of blood T cell repertoires in COVID-19 (dated by TCRdb to about 2020). With respect to the entire study: The collaborator samples originated in the United States, Italy and Spain and spanned the acute and convalescent phases of COVID-19. The material from the prospective study consisted of cDNA or gDNA derived from T cells, B-cell-depleted T cells, or PBMCs. Deeply sampled blood TCRbeta repertoires from subjects exposed to, actively infected with, or recovered from COVID-19 were included in the dataset. A de-identified subject ID, COVID-19 status, age in years and sex were almost always included in the sample metadata. Where HLA class I and class II types were available, the types were taken from metadata supplied by the sample provider, not from assay-based typing. Samples were obtained from the ongoing ImmuneRACE study (first 160 participants) and from roughly 1,300 subjects provided by 6 global collaborators. The repertoires were made available in a free public database intended to serve as a resource for research on the immune response to SARS-CoV-2. General study outcomes and caveats: The quantity of clinical and demographic metadata differed by source and by participant and was supplied without curation.

Each collaborating institution followed its own protocols to collect whole blood in K2EDTA tubes. Collaborator samples were shipped for TCRbeta analysis as frozen whole blood, isolated PBMCs, or DNA extracted from either sample type. A word on this clone: Its antigen specificity is not known. No base quality values were provided; no much bigger clone lies one nucleotide off.

The CDR3 runs 13 amino acids, cysteine and phenylalanine included. The sequence is cut down to CDR3 DNA, 39 bases in frame from base 1. The germline V gene encodes CDR1 LNHNV and CDR2 YYDKDF (reference sequence). Deletion took 3 bases off V and 1 base off J, with a span of 6 bases between the germline ends. The immunoSEQ Assay, a bias-controlled multiplex PCR, was used to amplify TCRbeta CDR3 regions from genomic DNA. The original pipeline was this. The number of nucleated cells in each sample was estimated by amplification of reference gene primers within the assay. Sequence reads were collapsed and filtered to measure the absolute abundance of every unique TCRbeta CDR3 rearrangement. Productive Simpson clonality was computed per sample as the square root of Simpson's diversity index over productive rearrangements. In TCRdb, the immuneACCESS table is reduced to in-frame sequences with V and J assigned. These tables do not hold every clone; where another copy was compared, an unresolved V gene accounts for under half, and the others remain unexplained. D and trimming come from the DNA, and the V and J calls and clone size come from that table. The sample data list some 89,000 clones, and about four fifths of these were observed just once. Approximately 1.2% of the sample belongs to the ten largest clones.

The rearrangement joined TRBV15 to TRBJ1-1; 5 matching bases give a weak D call of TRBD1. The clonotype comes from a woman older than 75 with acute or convalescent COVID-19. The material sequenced was peripheral blood. The CDR3 loop reads CATSSQGNTEAFF. The DNA reads as follows: TGTGCCACCAGCAGTCAGGGGAACACTGAAGCTTTCTTT.